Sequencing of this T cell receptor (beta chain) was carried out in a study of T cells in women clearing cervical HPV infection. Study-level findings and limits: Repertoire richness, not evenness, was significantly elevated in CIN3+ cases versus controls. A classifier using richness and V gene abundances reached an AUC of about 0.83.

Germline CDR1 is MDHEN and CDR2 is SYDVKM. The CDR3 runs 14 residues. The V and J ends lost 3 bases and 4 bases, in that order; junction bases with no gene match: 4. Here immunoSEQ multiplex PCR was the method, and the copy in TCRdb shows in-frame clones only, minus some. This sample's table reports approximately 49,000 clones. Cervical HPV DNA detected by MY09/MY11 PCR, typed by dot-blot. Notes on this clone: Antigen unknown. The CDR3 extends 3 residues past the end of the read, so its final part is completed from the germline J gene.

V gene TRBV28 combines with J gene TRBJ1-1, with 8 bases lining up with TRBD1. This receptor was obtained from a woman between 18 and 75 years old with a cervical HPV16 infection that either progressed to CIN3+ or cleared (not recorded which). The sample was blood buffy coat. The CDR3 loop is CASSFRGPGTEAFF. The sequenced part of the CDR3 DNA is TGTGCCAGCAGTTTCAGGGGGCCCGGCACTGAA.